This T cell receptor (beta chain) was recorded in a study of regulatory T cells in long-lasting Graves disease. To make TCR beta libraries, researchers used iRepertoire HTBI primers and Arm-PCR of CDR3 regions. In TCRdb, the multiplex PCR reads were re-called with MiXCR into one record per CDR3 protein. The sample yields some 450,000 distinct CDR3 sequences, about a sixth seen once. CDR1 is DFQATT, CDR2 SNEGSKA, per germline (reference sequence). This CDR3 is built from 15 residues. The ends lost 1 base at V and 1 base at J; junction bases unmatched: 5. The table lists this clonotype with many counts. As for time point: newly diagnosed GD, antithyroid drugs for less than 3 months. RNA from PBMCs was the source of the TCR library. Another study also made use of these data, one on T cells in Graves' hyperthyroidism and ophthalmopathy. That publication notes: Carried out on the TCR CDR3, a first-round RT-PCR used the HTBI primer set.

The V gene is TRBV20-1, the J gene TRBJ2-7, with 9 bases aligning to TRBD2. The input for sequencing was peripheral blood mononuclear cells (PBMCs), taken at new diagnosis, from a patient treated with antithyroid drugs. The source is a woman aged 25 to 39 with Graves disease. The CDR3 region is CSARGSAGGSYEQYF. Written as DNA, the CDR3 is TGCAGTGCTAGAGGGTCAGCGGGAGGTTCCTACGAGCAGTACTTC.